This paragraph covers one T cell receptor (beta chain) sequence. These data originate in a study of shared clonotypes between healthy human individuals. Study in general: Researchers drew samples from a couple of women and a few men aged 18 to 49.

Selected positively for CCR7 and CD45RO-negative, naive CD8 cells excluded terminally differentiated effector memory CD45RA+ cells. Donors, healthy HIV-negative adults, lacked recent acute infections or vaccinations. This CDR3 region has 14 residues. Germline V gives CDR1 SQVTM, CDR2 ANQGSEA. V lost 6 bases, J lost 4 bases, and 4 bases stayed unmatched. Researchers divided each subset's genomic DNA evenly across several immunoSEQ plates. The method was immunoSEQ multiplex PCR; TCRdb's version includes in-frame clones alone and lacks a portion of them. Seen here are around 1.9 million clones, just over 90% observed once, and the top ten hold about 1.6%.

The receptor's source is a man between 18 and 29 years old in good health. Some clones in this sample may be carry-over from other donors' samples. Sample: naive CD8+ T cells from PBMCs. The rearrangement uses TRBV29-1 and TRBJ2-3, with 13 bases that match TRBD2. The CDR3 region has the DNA TGCAGCGTCGTACTAGCGGGGGGGCCAGATACGCAGTATTTT. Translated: CSVVLAGGPDTQYF.